Listed here is a single T cell receptor (beta chain). This specimen comes from a study of T cell changes during pregnancy in multiple sclerosis. V lost 0 bases to trimming and J lost 5 bases; unmatched junction nucleotides: 8. The CDR3 covers 16 residues. From germline, CDR1 is MNHEY and CDR2 SVGAGI. Libraries were prepared by immunoSEQ multiplex PCR; TCRdb keeps only in-frame clonotypes and omits some of them. The sample yields 40,000 to 60,000 clones, about 90% seen once. This specimen was peripheral blood, taken in the first trimester of pregnancy. This chain joins TRBV6-5 and TRBJ1-1; 8 bases line up with TRBD1. The clonotype was recovered from a female donor in good health, enrolled as a control in a pregnancy study. CDR3 nucleotides: TGTGCCAGCAGTTACTCGAGAACAGGGGGGAGGACTGAAGCTTTCTTT. Translated: CASSYSRTGGRTEAFF.